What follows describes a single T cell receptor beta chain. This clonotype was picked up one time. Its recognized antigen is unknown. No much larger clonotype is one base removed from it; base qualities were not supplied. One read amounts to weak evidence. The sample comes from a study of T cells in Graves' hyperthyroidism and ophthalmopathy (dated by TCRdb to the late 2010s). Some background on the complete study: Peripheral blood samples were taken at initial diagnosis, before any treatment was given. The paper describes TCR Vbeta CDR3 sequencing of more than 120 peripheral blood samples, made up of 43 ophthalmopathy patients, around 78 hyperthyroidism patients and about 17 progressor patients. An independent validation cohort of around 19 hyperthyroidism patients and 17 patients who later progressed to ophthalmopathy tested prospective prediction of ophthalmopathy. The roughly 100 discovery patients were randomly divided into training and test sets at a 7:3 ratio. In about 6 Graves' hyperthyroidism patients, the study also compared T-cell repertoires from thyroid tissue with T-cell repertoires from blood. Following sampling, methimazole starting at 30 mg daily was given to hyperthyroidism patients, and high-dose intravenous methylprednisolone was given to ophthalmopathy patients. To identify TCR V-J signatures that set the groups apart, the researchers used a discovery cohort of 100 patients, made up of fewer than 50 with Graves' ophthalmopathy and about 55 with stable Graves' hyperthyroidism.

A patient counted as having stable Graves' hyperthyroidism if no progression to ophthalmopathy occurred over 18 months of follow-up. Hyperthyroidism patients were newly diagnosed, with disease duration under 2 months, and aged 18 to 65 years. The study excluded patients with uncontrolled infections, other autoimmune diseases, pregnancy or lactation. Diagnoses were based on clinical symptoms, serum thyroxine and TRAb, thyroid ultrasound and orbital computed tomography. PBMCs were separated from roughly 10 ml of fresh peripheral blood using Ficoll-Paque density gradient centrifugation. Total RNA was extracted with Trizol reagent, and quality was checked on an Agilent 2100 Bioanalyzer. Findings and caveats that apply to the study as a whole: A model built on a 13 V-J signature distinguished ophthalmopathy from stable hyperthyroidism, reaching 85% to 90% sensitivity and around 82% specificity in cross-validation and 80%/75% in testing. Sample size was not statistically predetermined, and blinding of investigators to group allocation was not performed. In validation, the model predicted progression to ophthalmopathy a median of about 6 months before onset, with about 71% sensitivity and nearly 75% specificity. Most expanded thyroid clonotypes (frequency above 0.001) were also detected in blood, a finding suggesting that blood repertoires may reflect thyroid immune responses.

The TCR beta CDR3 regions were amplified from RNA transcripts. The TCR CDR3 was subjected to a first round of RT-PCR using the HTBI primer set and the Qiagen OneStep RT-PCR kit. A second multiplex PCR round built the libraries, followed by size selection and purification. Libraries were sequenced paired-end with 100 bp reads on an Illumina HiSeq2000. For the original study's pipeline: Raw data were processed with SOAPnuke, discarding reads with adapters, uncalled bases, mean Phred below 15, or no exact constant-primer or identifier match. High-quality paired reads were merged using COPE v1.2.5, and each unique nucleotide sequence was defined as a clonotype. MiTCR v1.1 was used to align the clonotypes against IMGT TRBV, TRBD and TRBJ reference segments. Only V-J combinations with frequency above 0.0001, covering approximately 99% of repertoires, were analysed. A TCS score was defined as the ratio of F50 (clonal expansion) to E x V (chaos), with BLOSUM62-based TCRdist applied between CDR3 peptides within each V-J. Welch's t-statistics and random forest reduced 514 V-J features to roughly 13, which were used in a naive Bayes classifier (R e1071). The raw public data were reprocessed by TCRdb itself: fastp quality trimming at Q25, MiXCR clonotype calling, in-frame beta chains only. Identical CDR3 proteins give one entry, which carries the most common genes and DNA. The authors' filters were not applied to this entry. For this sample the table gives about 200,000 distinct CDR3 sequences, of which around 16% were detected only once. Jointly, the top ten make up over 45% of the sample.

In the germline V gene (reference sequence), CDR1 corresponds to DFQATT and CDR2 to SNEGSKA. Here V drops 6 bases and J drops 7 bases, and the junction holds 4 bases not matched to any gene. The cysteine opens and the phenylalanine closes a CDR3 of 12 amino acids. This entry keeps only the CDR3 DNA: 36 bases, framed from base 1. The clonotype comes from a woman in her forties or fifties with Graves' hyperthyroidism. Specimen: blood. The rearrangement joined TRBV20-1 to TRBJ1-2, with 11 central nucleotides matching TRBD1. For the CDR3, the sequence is CSAMDRGLGYTF. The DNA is TGCAGTGCCATGGACAGGGGGCTTGGCTACACCTTC.